This T cell receptor (beta chain) was sequenced for a study of shared clonotypes between healthy human individuals. TCRdb keeps only in-frame clones here, not all; method: immunoSEQ multiplex PCR. The table includes around 690,000 clones, roughly 91% detected once. Trimming left V 4 bases short and J 5 bases short, with 24 bases between. Germline CDR1 SGDLS, CDR2 YYNGEE. The CDR3 totals 18 residues. The source of this sequence is a man aged 18 to 29 in good health. Some clones in this sample may be carry-over from other donors' samples. Material for sequencing was memory CD8+ T cells from PBMCs. Subset specified: CD45RO+ cells pooled with CCR7-negative TemRA cells. The chain has TRBV9 and TRBJ2-2; the D gene could be TRBD1 or TRBD2 (5 bases each). In DNA, the CDR3 is TGTGCCAGCAGCCCCGAGGGGTTTAATTACATTAGGACCGGGGAGCTGTTTTTT. Residues: CASSPEGFNYIRTGELFF. Variable domain in full (rest from reference TRBV9 and TRBJ2-2): DSGVTQTPKHLITATGQRVTLRCSPRSGDLSVYWYQQSLDQGLQFLIQYYNGEERAKGNILERFSAQQFPDLHSELNLSSLELGDSALYFCASSPEGFNYIRTGELFFGEGSRLTVL.